This T cell receptor (beta chain) was sequenced for a study of CD4 T cell repertoires in COVID-19. Profiling relied on immunoSEQ multiplex PCR, and the TCRdb table lists in-frame clones only, not all of them. The table shows approximately 75,000 clones, with about 80% occurring only once. Germline V gene lookup returns CDR1 LNHDA and CDR2 SQIVND (reference sequence). The CDR3 covers 15 residues. V lost 3 bases, J lost 0 bases, and 3 bases stayed unmatched. The TCR was taken from a human donor who had COVID-19. Material: CD4+ T cells from peripheral blood, obtained after recovery from COVID-19. This rearrangement joins TRBV19 to TRBJ2-7, with 9 bases fitting TRBD1. CDR3 bases: TGTGCCAGTAGTATCCGGGACAGGGACTCCTACGAGCAGTACTTC. Encoded protein: CASSIRDRDSYEQYF.